Shown below are 20 T cell receptor beta chains from a single sample sequenced in a study of T cell repertoires in cytomegalovirus infection. TCRdb recomputed calls from the reads with MiXCR, one row per CDR3 protein. The sample holds over 50,000 distinct CDR3 sequences, 20% to 25% seen once. Their specific antigens are unknown. The sequenced sample was CD8+ T cells from cultured PBMCs, obtained from culture after CMV antigen stimulation. All receptors derive from a human donor in good health (CMV status not recorded). Some clones in this sample may be carry-over from other donors' samples.

This clonotype was seen a handful of times. The chain combines TRBV29-1 with TRBJ1-2, with D unresolved. The germline CDR1 and CDR2 sequences are SQVTM and ANQGSEA. CDR3 length: 11 amino acids. V was cut by 0 bases and J by 5 bases, with 4 bases left in between. CDR3 nucleotides: TGCAGCGTTGAAGATCGTTATGGCTACACCTTC. Translation: CSVEDRYGYTF.

This clonotype is judged medium-sized. The chain combines TRBV11-2 with TRBJ2-1; possible D gene TRBD2, 5 bases. The germline V gene encodes CDR1 SGHAT and CDR2 FQNNGV. CDR3 length: 13 amino acids. Trimming pared 5 bases from V and 4 bases from J, leaving 9 bases between. The CDR3 loop reads CASSDPGYNEQFF. The CDR3 bases are TGTGCCAGCAGCGACCCGGGGTACAATGAGCAGTTCTTC.

V gene TRBV7-2 combines with J gene TRBJ1-2; 7 nucleotides agree with TRBD1. This CDR3 contains 16 residues. The trim removed 4 bases at V and 0 bases at J, leaving 8 bases unmatched. Germline CDR1 is SGHTA and CDR2 is FQGNSA. The CDR3 DNA is TGTGCCAGCAGCTCCACCCGACAGGGCCCTAACTATGGCTACACCTTC. Its protein product is CASSSTRQGPNYGYTF.

This chain connects TRBV19 to TRBJ2-1, with 15 positions matching TRBD2. Germline lookup yields CDR1 LNHDA and CDR2 SQIVND (reference sequence). J was trimmed by 9 bases and V by 4 bases; bases with no gene match: 10. The CDR3 length is 17 residues. CDR3 residues: CASSRSGTSGGSGEQFF. Written as DNA, the CDR3 is TGTGCCAGTAGTAGATCCGGGACTAGCGGGGGGTCGGGTGAGCAGTTCTTC.

This clonotype was observed a few times. The rearrangement links TRBV7-2 to TRBJ2-5; 10 bases line up with TRBD2. J lost 2 bases, V lost 1 base, and 7 bases had no gene match. This CDR3 comprises 17 residues. Looked up from germline, CDR1 is SGHTA and CDR2 is FQGNSA. CDR3: CASSLGLAGEIQETQYF. CDR3 sequence (DNA): TGTGCCAGCAGCTTAGGCCTAGCGGGGGAAATACAAGAGACCCAGTACTTC.

This clonotype was detected only a few times. The chain is built from TRBV5-1 and TRBJ1-5; the match to TRBD1 covers 7 bases. The CDR3 covers 14 residues. V was clipped by 4 bases and J by 5 bases; unmatched bases: 6. CDR1 and CDR2 (germline): SGHRS, YFSETQ. The CDR3 sequence: CASSPRQGDQPQHF. CDR3 coding DNA: TGCGCCAGCAGCCCTAGACAGGGTGATCAGCCCCAGCATTTT.

In this sample, this clonotype turned up a few times. The J gene is TRBJ1-3, the V gene TRBV12-3 or TRBV12-4, with D uncertain. The CDR3 has 13 amino acids. V dropped 6 bases and J dropped 4 bases, with 10 bases sitting between them. The DNA of the CDR3 is TGTGCCAGCAGCGCCCTACTGGGAAACACCATATATTTT. Protein: CASSALLGNTIYF.

The V call is TRBV7-9, the J call TRBJ1-4; TRBD1 matches 7 bases. The CDR3 extends over 14 amino acids. V lost 10 bases to trimming and J lost 4 bases; unmatched junction nucleotides: 9. The V gene's germline CDR1 is SEHNR and CDR2 FQNEAQ (reference sequence). CDR3 sequence: CAIPLDRVNEKLFF. The CDR3 DNA follows: TGTGCCATCCCCCTCGACAGGGTTAATGAAAAACTGTTTTTT. The entire variable domain, with the rest obtained from reference TRBV7-9 and TRBJ1-4, is as follows: DTGVSQNPRHKITKRGQNVTFRCDPISEHNRLYWYRQTLGQGPEFLTYFQNEAQLEKSRLLSDRFSAERPKGSFSTLEIQRTEQGDSAMYLCAIPLDRVNEKLFFGSGTQLSVL.

This clonotype was counted between two and nine times. The V gene is TRBV10-3, the J gene TRBJ2-2; no clear D gene. CDR1 is ENHRY, CDR2 SYGVKD, per germline. The CDR3 is 14 amino acids. The V end was cut by 6 bases, the J end by 5 bases, with 13 bases between. The CDR3 is CAISRDTGTGELFF. As DNA, the CDR3 is TGTGCCATCAGCCGAGACACTGGGACCGGGGAGCTGTTTTTT.

V gene TRBV29-1 combines with J gene TRBJ1-2, with a tentative D call TRBD1 (6 bases). CDR3 size: 14 residues. Trimming removed 7 bases from V and 3 bases from J, with 18 bases in between. Per germline, CDR1 SQVTM and CDR2 ANQGSEA. CDR3 amino acids: CSAPVQGIDYGYTF. CDR3 coding DNA: TGCAGCGCCCCGGTACAGGGAATCGACTATGGCTACACCTTC.

This clonotype was found many times. V is TRBV7-2 and J is TRBJ1-4, with a tentative D call TRBD1 (5 bases). V lost 4 bases and J 14 bases, leaving 20 bases between the germline ends. The CDR3 is 14 residues long. Germline loops: CDR1 SGHTA, CDR2 FQGNSA. CDR3 residues: CASSSRGPRGGLFF. The CDR3, as DNA: TGTGCCAGCAGCTCGAGAGGGCCTCGTGGGGGTCTGTTTTTT.

The table lists this clonotype with many counts. V is TRBV28 and J is TRBJ1-5; 10 positions agree with TRBD1. Trimming took 6 bases from V and 3 from J; bases not matched to a gene: 8. Germline assignment: CDR1 MDHEN and CDR2 SYDVKM. This CDR3 comprises 16 residues. Here the CDR3 reads CASRFRDRGTNQPQHF. The CDR3 DNA sequence: TGTGCCAGCAGGTTCCGGGACAGGGGAACCAATCAGCCCCAGCATTTT.

This clonotype was seen only a few times. The rearrangement joins TRBV7-3 to TRBJ1-1; TRBD1 might be the D (5 bases). The CDR3 covers 15 residues. Germline V CDR1 and CDR2: SGHTA, FQGTGA. V lost 0 bases, J lost 5 bases, and 13 bases lay in between. The CDR3 DNA follows: TGTGCCAGCAGCTTAACGCGGTCCGGGACTACTGAAGCTTTCTTT. This sequence encodes CASSLTRSGTTEAFF.

V usage is TRBV7-2 and J usage is TRBJ1-6; D may be TRBD1 (6 bases). Germline CDR1 SGHTA, CDR2 FQGNSA. Trimming took 5 bases from V and 1 from J, leaving 9 bases between them. There are 15 residues in the CDR3. The CDR3 DNA follows: TGTGCCAGCAGCGCAGACAGGTCCTATAATTCACCCCTCCACTTT. Translation gives CASSADRSYNSPLHF.

The chain uses TRBV7-9 and TRBJ1-2; D gene ambiguous. The germline CDR1 and CDR2 sequences are SEHNR and FQNEAQ (reference sequence). This CDR3 is 14 amino acids long. The V and J ends lost 5 bases and 6 bases respectively, with 16 bases between them. Written as DNA, the CDR3 is TGTGCCAGCAGCCCCCCCTTAGCGGGGAATGGCTACACCTTC. It encodes CASSPPLAGNGYTF.

The chain carries TRBV6-5 and TRBJ2-7, with TRBD1 identical over 7 bases. The CDR3 sequence is 13 residues long. Germline loops: CDR1 MNHEY, CDR2 SVGAGI. The trim removed 2 bases at V and 5 bases at J, leaving 3 bases unmatched. The DNA for the CDR3 is TGTGCCAGCAGTTACCGGGACAGTGACGAGCAGTACTTC. It codes for CASSYRDSDEQYF.

This clonotype is termed medium-sized. V usage is TRBV7-2 and J usage is TRBJ1-5, with D possibly being TRBD1 (5 bases). CDR3 length: 15 residues. With 2 bases removed from V and 3 bases from J, the gap between germline ends came to 11 bases. Germline CDR1 is SGHTA and CDR2 is FQGNSA. CDR3 residues: CASSLNWGVNQPQHF. DNA of the CDR3: TGTGCCAGCAGCTTAAATTGGGGCGTCAATCAGCCCCAGCATTTT.

This clonotype was seen more than once but under ten times. This rearrangement joins TRBV7-9 to TRBJ2-7; 7 nucleotides agree with TRBD1. With 5 bases clipped from V and 3 bases from J, the junction kept 7 bases outside the gene matches. Germline assignment: CDR1 SEHNR and CDR2 FQNEAQ (reference sequence). The CDR3 extends over 14 amino acids. CDR3 protein: CASSMTGNNYEQYF. The CDR3 coding sequence is TGTGCCAGCAGCATGACAGGGAATAACTACGAGCAGTACTTC.

This sequence joins TRBV25-1 and TRBJ2-3, with a possible D match to TRBD1 (6 bases). The CDR3 runs to 14 residues. Trimming removed 4 bases at V and 0 bases at J, with 8 bases between. The germline V gene has CDR1 MGHDK and CDR2 SYGVNS. The CDR3 DNA reads as TGTGCCAGCAGTGCCGACAGGAGCACAGATACGCAGTATTTT. Translating gives CASSADRSTDTQYF.

The rearrangement links TRBV25-1 to TRBJ1-5; D remains ambiguous. The CDR3 is 13 residues long. The V gene lost 1 base and the J gene lost 6 bases, with 7 bases spanning the gap. The germline V gene has CDR1 MGHDK and CDR2 SYGVNS. The CDR3 DNA reads TGTGCCAGCAGTGAATTCGGCGGTCAGCCCCAGCATTTT. Amino acid sequence: CASSEFGGQPQHF.